This T cell receptor beta chain comes out of a study of T cells in Graves' hyperthyroidism and ophthalmopathy. Looking at the study overall: The authors collected peripheral blood at initial diagnosis, before any treatment.

This CDR3 is built from 13 residues. Germline assignment: CDR1 LGHDT and CDR2 YNNKEL (reference sequence). V shed 4 bases and J 4 bases; nucleotides not matched to a gene: 2. There were TCR beta CDR3 regions amplified from RNA transcripts. TCR CDR3 regions were first amplified by RT-PCR with HTBI primers. TCRdb re-called the multiplex PCR reads through MiXCR, storing one row per CDR3 protein. The sample has around 520,000 distinct CDR3 sequences, 14% seen once. This clonotype was recorded many times. Its cognate antigen is unknown. Regarding the study as a whole: Researchers found most expanded thyroid clonotypes above 0.001 in blood as well.

The source of this sequence is a middle-aged woman with Graves' hyperthyroidism. Sequences were obtained from blood. The V gene is TRBV3-1, the J gene TRBJ2-5; TRBD1 aligns across 8 bases. This CDR3 reads CASSPGGRETQYF. The CDR3 nucleotides read TGTGCCAGCAGCCCAGGGGGCCGAGAGACCCAGTACTTC.